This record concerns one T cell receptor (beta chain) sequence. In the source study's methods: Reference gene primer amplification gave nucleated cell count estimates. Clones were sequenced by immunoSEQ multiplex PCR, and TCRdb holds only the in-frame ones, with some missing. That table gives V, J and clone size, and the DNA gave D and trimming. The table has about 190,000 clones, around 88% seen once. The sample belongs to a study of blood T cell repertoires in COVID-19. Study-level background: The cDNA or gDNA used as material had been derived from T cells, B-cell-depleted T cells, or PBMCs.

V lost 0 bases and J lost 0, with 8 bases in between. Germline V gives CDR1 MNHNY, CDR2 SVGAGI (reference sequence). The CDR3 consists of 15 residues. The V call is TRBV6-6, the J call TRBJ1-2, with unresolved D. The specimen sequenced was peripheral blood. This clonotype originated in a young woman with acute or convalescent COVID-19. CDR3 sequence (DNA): TGTGCCAGCAGTTACTCCGACACCCCTAACTATGGCTACACCTTC. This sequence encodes CASSYSDTPNYGYTF.